This T cell receptor (beta chain) was documented in a study of cytomegalovirus exposure and HLA in healthy donors. Study-level results: 164 TCR beta chains were listed as cytomegalovirus-associated.

While unrecorded immune exposures were likely, the donors were nominally healthy when sampled. PCR amplification relied on 60 Vbeta primers (plus 13 Jbeta primers). Measured with immunoSEQ multiplex PCR; TCRdb has only the in-frame clones, and not every one. The table lists about 170,000 clones, approximately 84% of them singletons. About this clone: Its antigen is currently unknown.

The V end lost 1 base, the J end lost 0 bases, and 9 bases lay between the germline ends. CDR1 is LGHNA and CDR2 is YSLEER in the germline V gene. The CDR3 loop spans 16 amino acids. The sequence was obtained from a young man in good health and CMV-seropositive. The rearrangement uses TRBV4-3 and TRBJ1-4; D not certain. The source material was PBMCs. The CDR3 nucleotides are TGCGCCAGCAGCCAAGCGTCCGGTGCAACTAATGAAAAACTGTTTTTT. This translates into CASSQASGATNEKLFF.